These T cell receptor beta chains were read from a single sample in a study of blood T cell repertoires in COVID-19. Data came from immunoSEQ multiplex PCR; TCRdb stores just in-frame clones and leaves some out. The repertoire holds approximately 26,000 clones, roughly 71% seen once, with around 15% in the top ten. Sequenced: peripheral blood. The receptors come from a man older than 75 with active or convalescent COVID-19. Each CDR3 is given with its conserved first and last residue. The order of the fields is CDR3 protein, CDR3 DNA, V gene, clone size, D gene, J gene. A D gene is named only where the DNA matches it firmly. Only some rows state a clone size, as once, few, many or a class for expanded clones.

CASSFGGTGSTEAFF | TGTGCCAGCAGCTTTGGCGGGACAGGGAGCACTGAAGCTTTCTTT | TRBV7-2 | NA | TRBD1 | TRBJ1-1
CASSIFWDRGRRVYQPQHF | TGTGCCAGTAGTATCTTTTGGGACAGGGGGCGCCGGGTCTATCAGCCCCAGCATTTT | TRBV19 | NA | TRBD1 | TRBJ1-5
CASSSHGQATEAFF | TGTGCCAGCAGCTCTCACGGACAGGCCACTGAAGCTTTCTTT | TRBV11-2 | NA | TRBD1 | TRBJ1-1
CASSTWDSEFDRLHEQYF | TGTGCCAGCTCAACATGGGACAGCGAATTTGATAGGCTCCACGAGCAGTACTTC | TRBV18 | NA | TRBD1 | TRBJ2-7
CASNKDQGYEQYF | TGTGCCAGCAACAAAGACCAGGGCTACGAGCAGTACTTC | TRBV7-2 | NA | NA | TRBJ2-7
CASSVGQGHQPQHF | TGTGCCAGCAGTGTAGGGCAGGGACACCAGCCCCAGCATTTT | TRBV2 | NA | NA | TRBJ1-5
CASSSRTGNTEAFF | TGTGCCAGCAGCTCAAGGACAGGGAACACTGAAGCTTTCTTT | TRBV11-1 | few | TRBD1 | TRBJ1-1
CASSLRTGNNSPLHF | TGTGCCAGCAGCCTGCGGACAGGCAATAATTCACCCCTCCACTTT | TRBV4-2 | NA | TRBD1 | TRBJ1-6
CASSYGWGGVQETQYF | TGTGCCAGCAGTTACGGATGGGGGGGAGTACAAGAGACCCAGTACTTC | TRBV6-5 | NA | TRBD2 | TRBJ2-5
CASGFTRGYWTEAFF | TGTGCTAGTGGTTTTACCAGGGGTTATTGGACTGAAGCTTTCTTT | TRBV12-5 | NA | NA | TRBJ1-1
CASSLWSSGGKETQYF | TGTGCCAGCAGCTTGTGGTCTAGCGGGGGGAAGGAGACCCAGTACTTC | TRBV5-5 | NA | TRBD2 | TRBJ2-5
CASSYRTGADTQYF | TGTGCCAGCAGTTACAGGACAGGGGCAGATACGCAGTATTTT | TRBV6-5 | few | TRBD1 | TRBJ2-3
CASSDIRQGKETQYF | TGTGCCAGCAGTGATATACGACAGGGGAAGGAGACCCAGTACTTC | TRBV25-1 | few | TRBD1 | TRBJ2-5
CASSQESGQGRNTIYF | TGTGCCAGCAGCCAAGAATCGGGACAGGGTAGAAACACCATATATTTT | TRBV4-2 | NA | TRBD1 | TRBJ1-3
CASSPGLLALSSYNEQFF | TGTGCCAGCTCACCAGGCCTACTAGCGTTGAGCTCCTACAATGAGCAGTTCTTC | TRBV18 | NA | TRBD2 | TRBJ2-1
CASSPVIGGRRYGYTF | TGTGCCAGCAGCCCAGTTATCGGGGGGCGAAGATATGGCTACACCTTC | TRBV7-6 | NA | NA | TRBJ1-2
CASSIAATPQETQYF | TGTGCCAGTAGTATAGCGGCGACACCTCAAGAGACCCAGTACTTC | TRBV19 | NA | NA | TRBJ2-5
CASSTPSGGASDTQYF | TGTGCCAGCAGTACCCCAAGCGGGGGGGCTTCAGATACGCAGTATTTT | TRBV27 | NA | TRBD2 | TRBJ2-3
CASSPEGELFF | TGTGCCAGCAGCCCCGAGGGGGAGCTGTTTTTT | TRBV7-6 | NA | NA | TRBJ2-2
CASSSYRDHEQYF | TGTGCCAGCAGCTCGTACAGGGACCACGAGCAGTACTTC | TRBV7-6 | NA | NA | TRBJ2-7
CSATDRLGTGELFF | TGCAGCGCGACCGACCGACTAGGCACCGGGGAGCTGTTTTTT | TRBV29-1 | NA | NA | TRBJ2-2
CASITQGAKSGELFF | TGTGCCAGCATTACACAGGGGGCCAAGTCCGGGGAGCTGTTTTTT | TRBV2 | NA | TRBD1 | TRBJ2-2
CARGGGLGIINQPQHF | TGTGCCCGTGGGGGGGGGCTAGGGATAATTAATCAGCCCCAGCATTTT | TRBV19 | NA | NA | TRBJ1-5
CASSLDTRWYEQYF | TGTGCCAGCAGCTTAGATACGCGTTGGTACGAGCAGTACTTC | TRBV11-2 | NA | NA | TRBJ2-7
CASSQDSLNQPQHF | TGTGCCAGCAGCCAGGACAGCCTGAATCAGCCCCAGCATTTT | TRBV7-8 | NA | NA | TRBJ1-5
CASSFFTGPSSYNEQFF | TGTGCCAGCAGTTTCTTTACAGGTCCGAGCTCCTACAATGAGCAGTTCTTC | TRBV28 | NA | NA | TRBJ2-1
CASSTRNTQYF | TGTGCCAGCAGTACAAGAAATACGCAGTATTTT | TRBV6-5 | NA | NA | TRBJ2-3
CASSLARYQETQYF | TGTGCCAGCAGTTTGGCACGTTACCAAGAGACCCAGTACTTC | TRBV27 | NA | NA | TRBJ2-5
CASSQEVRETQYF | TGCGCCAGCAGCCAAGAGGTGCGAGAGACCCAGTACTTC | TRBV4-3 | NA | NA | TRBJ2-5
CASKNGSSYEQYF | TGTGCCAGCAAGAATGGCAGCTCCTACGAGCAGTACTTC | TRBV13 | few | NA | TRBJ2-7
CASSRGLAGSYEQYF | TGTGCCAGCTCTCGTGGACTAGCCGGGTCCTACGAGCAGTACTTC | TRBV18 | NA | TRBD2 | TRBJ2-7
CASRQPPGHQNSYEQYF | TGTGCCAGCAGACAACCCCCGGGACACCAGAACTCCTACGAGCAGTACTTC | TRBV28 | NA | NA | TRBJ2-7
CASSFGQGLRNTIYF | TGTGCCAGCAGCTTCGGACAGGGTCTGAGGAACACCATATATTTT | TRBV7-2 | few | TRBD1 | TRBJ1-3
CASSRQGNTEAFF | TGCGCCAGCAGCCGTCAGGGTAACACTGAAGCTTTCTTT | TRBV5-1 | few | NA | TRBJ1-1
CASSVGQGGNTIYF | TGTGCCAGCAGCGTAGGACAAGGTGGAAACACCATATATTTT | TRBV9 | NA | NA | TRBJ1-3
CASSATSGTGELFF | TGTGCCAGCAGCGCTACCTCGGGGACCGGGGAGCTGTTTTTT | TRBV7-3 | NA | NA | TRBJ2-2
CASSTDSPPTGELFF | TGTGCCAGCTCAACGGACTCTCCCCCCACCGGGGAGCTGTTTTTT | TRBV18 | once | NA | TRBJ2-2
CASSKAGYRSNEKLFF | TGTGCCAGCAGCAAAGCAGGGTATCGGTCTAATGAAAAACTGTTTTTT | TRBV2 | NA | NA | TRBJ1-4
CASSTDSPPYNEQFF | TGTGCCAGCAGTACCGACAGCCCACCCTACAATGAGCAGTTCTTC | TRBV28 | NA | NA | TRBJ2-1
CASSPGGGRQGYGYTF | TGTGCCAGCAGCCCGGGGGGGGGTCGACAGGGCTATGGCTACACCTTC | TRBV7-2 | NA | TRBD1 | TRBJ1-2
CASSPYRDPTYGYTF | TGTGCCAGCAGTCCTTACAGGGACCCAACTTATGGCTACACCTTC | TRBV28 | NA | NA | TRBJ1-2
CASSPGRGVGYGYTF | TGTGCCAGCAGCCCCGGGAGGGGGGTTGGCTATGGCTACACCTTC | TRBV6-5 | NA | NA | TRBJ1-2
CATSDSTGGTTYEQYF | TGTGCCACCAGTGACTCAACAGGGGGCACTACCTACGAGCAGTACTTC | TRBV24-1 | NA | TRBD1 | TRBJ2-7
CASSSRGTVNYGYTF | TGCGCCAGCAGCTCTCGGGGGACAGTTAACTATGGCTACACCTTC | TRBV5-1 | NA | TRBD1 | TRBJ1-2
CASSYGPPGSNQPQHF | TGTGCCAGCAGTTACGGGCCCCCCGGGAGTAATCAGCCCCAGCATTTT | TRBV6-5 | NA | NA | TRBJ1-5
CASSIRAGMNTEAFF | TGTGCCAGTAGTATAAGAGCAGGGATGAACACTGAAGCTTTCTTT | TRBV19 | NA | NA | TRBJ1-1
CASSLGQGDTGELFF | TGTGCCAGCAGCCTGGGACAGGGCGACACCGGGGAGCTGTTTTTT | TRBV7-8 | NA | TRBD1 | TRBJ2-2
CASSGRSGGRYEQYF | TGTGCCAGCAGCGGAAGGTCAGGGGGCCGCTACGAGCAGTACTTC | TRBV7-9 | few | TRBD1 | TRBJ2-7
CASSFDTNQPQHF | TGCGCCAGCAGCTTCGACACCAATCAGCCCCAGCATTTT | TRBV5-1 | NA | NA | TRBJ1-5
CSAPGTRGIMEETQYF | TGCAGCGCCCCGGGAACTAGGGGGATTATGGAAGAGACCCAGTACTTC | TRBV29-1 | NA | NA | TRBJ2-5
CASSTLDQGTEAFF | TGTGCCAGTAGTACCCTTGATCAGGGGACTGAAGCTTTCTTT | TRBV19 | NA | NA | TRBJ1-1
CASSYSGDRGYSPLHF | TGTGCCAGCAGTTACTCGGGGGACAGGGGTTACTCACCCCTCCACTTT | TRBV6-5 | NA | TRBD1 | TRBJ1-6
CASSLRDREYNEQFF | TGTGCCAGCAGTCTGAGGGACAGGGAGTACAATGAGCAGTTCTTC | TRBV11-1 | NA | TRBD1 | TRBJ2-1
CASSPRKTSGALEQYF | TGTGCCAGTAGTCCACGGAAAACTAGCGGGGCCCTCGAGCAGTACTTC | TRBV19 | NA | TRBD2 | TRBJ2-7